The T cell receptor (beta chain) under discussion was sequenced for a study of T cells in Graves' hyperthyroidism and ophthalmopathy. Study-level points and caveats: Ophthalmopathy cases were set apart from stable hyperthyroidism by a 13 V-J model.

This clonotype occurred a few times. The antigen is not known. The investigators amplified TCR beta CDR3 regions from RNA transcripts. The HTBI primer set was used in a first-round RT-PCR of the TCR CDR3. TCRdb analysed the multiplex PCR reads with MiXCR anew, one entry per CDR3 protein. The sample lists about 600,000 distinct CDR3 sequences, around 15% occurring once. The germline CDR1 and CDR2 sequences are SGHDN and FVKESK. The CDR3 consists of 16 residues. Trimming removed 5 bases at V and 5 bases at J, with 21 bases between. The gene calls are TRBV14 and TRBJ2-5; D uncertain. Sequencing was carried out using blood. The receptor was derived from a woman in her forties or fifties with Graves' ophthalmopathy. The DNA of the CDR3 is TGTGCCAGCAGCATTCGGACCCGGCTAGACGGGGAGACCCAGTACTTC. Translation: CASSIRTRLDGETQYF.